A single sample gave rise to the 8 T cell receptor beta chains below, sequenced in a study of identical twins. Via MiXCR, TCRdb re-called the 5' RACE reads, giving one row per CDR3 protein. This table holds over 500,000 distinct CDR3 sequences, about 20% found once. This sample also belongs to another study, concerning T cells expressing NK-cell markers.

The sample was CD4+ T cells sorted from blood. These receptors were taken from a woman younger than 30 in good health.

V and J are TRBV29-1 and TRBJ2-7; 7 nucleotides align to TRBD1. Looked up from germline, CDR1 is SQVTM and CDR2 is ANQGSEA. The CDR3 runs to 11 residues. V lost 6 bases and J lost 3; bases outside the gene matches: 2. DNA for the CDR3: TGCAGCGTAGCAGGGGGCTACGAGCAGTACTTC. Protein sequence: CSVAGGYEQYF.

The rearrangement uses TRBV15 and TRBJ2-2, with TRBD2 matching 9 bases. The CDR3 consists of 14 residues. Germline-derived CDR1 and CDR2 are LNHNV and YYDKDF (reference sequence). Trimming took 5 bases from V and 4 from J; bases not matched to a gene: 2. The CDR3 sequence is CATSEREVTGELFF. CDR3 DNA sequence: TGTGCCACCAGCGAGCGGGAGGTCACCGGGGAGCTGTTTTTT.

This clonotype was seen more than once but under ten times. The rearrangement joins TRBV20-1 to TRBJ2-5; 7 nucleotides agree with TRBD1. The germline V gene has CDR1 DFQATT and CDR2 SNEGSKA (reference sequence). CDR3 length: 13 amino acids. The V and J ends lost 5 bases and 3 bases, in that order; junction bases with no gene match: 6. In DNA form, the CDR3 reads TGCAGTGCTCCAGAGGGGGCAGAAGAGACCCAGTACTTC. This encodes CSAPEGAEETQYF.

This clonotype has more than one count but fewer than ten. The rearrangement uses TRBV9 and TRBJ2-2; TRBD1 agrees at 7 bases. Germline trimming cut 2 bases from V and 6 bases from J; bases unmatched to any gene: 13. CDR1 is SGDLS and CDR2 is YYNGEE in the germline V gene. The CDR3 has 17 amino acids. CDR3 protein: CASSVLTGVNYAGELFF. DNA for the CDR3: TGTGCCAGCAGCGTGCTAACAGGGGTCAACTATGCCGGGGAGCTGTTTTTT.

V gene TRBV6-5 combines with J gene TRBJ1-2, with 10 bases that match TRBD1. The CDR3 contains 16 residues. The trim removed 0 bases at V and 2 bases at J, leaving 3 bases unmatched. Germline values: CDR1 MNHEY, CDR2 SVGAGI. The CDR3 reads CASSYSMGQGNYGYTF. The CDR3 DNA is TGTGCCAGCAGTTACTCGATGGGACAGGGGAACTATGGCTACACCTTC.

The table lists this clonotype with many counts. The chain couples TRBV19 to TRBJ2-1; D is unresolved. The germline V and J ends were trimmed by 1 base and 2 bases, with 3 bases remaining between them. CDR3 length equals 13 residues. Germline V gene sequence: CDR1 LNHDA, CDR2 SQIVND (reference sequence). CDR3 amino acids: CASSIGAYNEQFF. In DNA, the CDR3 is TGTGCCAGTAGTATAGGGGCCTACAATGAGCAGTTCTTC.

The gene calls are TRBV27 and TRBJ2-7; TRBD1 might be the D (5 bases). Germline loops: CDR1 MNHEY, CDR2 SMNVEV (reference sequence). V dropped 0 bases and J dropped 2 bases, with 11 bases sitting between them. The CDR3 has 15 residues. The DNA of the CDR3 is TGTGCCAGCAGTTTATCGCCCAGGGCGACCTACGAGCAGTACTTC. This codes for CASSLSPRATYEQYF.

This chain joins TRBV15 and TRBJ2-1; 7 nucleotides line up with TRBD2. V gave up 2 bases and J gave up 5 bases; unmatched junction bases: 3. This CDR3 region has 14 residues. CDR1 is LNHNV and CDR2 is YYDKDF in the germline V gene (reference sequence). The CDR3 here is CATSRREGHNEQFF. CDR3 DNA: TGTGCCACCAGCAGAAGGGAGGGCCACAATGAGCAGTTCTTC.